Each of the 30 T cell receptor beta chains below was sequenced from the same sample in a study of blood T cell repertoires in COVID-19. The repertoire was sequenced with immunoSEQ multiplex PCR; TCRdb's copy has only in-frame clones and lacks some. This table has more than 150,000 clones, around 90% appearing once. Sequenced material: peripheral blood. The receptors here all came from a man over 45 with acute or convalescent COVID-19.

V usage is TRBV6-2 or TRBV6-3 and J usage is TRBJ2-3; 7 bases are shared with TRBD2. V shed 5 bases and J 12 bases; nucleotides not matched to a gene: 14. CDR1 MNHEY and CDR2 SVGEGT come from the germline V gene. The CDR3 spans 14 residues. CDR3 amino acids: CASSRTSGGANQYF. The CDR3 nucleotides read TGTGCCAGCAGTCGGACTAGTGGCGGCGCGAACCAGTATTTT.

This clone was picked up one time. In DNA form, the CDR3 reads TGTGCCAGCAACGGAGCGGGAGCCAGCACAGATACGCAGTATTTT. Encoded protein: CASNGAGASTDTQYF. The chain is built from TRBV28 and TRBJ2-3; 8 nucleotides line up with TRBD2. With 7 bases clipped from V and 0 bases from J, the junction kept 6 bases outside the gene matches. This CDR3 region has 15 residues. In germline, CDR1 is MDHEN, CDR2 SYDVKM.

The chain links TRBV3-1 (or the pseudogene TRBV3-2) to TRBJ2-5, with 8 bases that match TRBD2. This CDR3 spans 15 amino acids. Per germline, CDR1 LGHDT and CDR2 YNNKEL (reference sequence). Unmatched junction bases numbered 6, after V lost 4 bases and J lost 2 bases. The CDR3 here is CASSLGLALQETQYF. The CDR3 region has the DNA TGTGCCAGCAGCCTTGGACTAGCTTTACAAGAGACCCAGTACTTC.

The chain uses TRBV7-6 and TRBJ2-1; 11 positions agree with TRBD2. Per germline, CDR1 SGHVS and CDR2 FNYEAQ. The CDR3 covers 16 residues. J was trimmed by 3 bases and V by 5 bases; bases with no gene match: 6. The CDR3 loop is CASSPSGTSGYNEQFF. The CDR3 bases are TGTGCCAGCAGCCCATCCGGGACTAGCGGCTACAATGAGCAGTTCTTC.

This clone was counted between two and nine times. The chain carries TRBV18 and TRBJ1-6; the D gene is possibly TRBD1 (6 bases). This CDR3 is built from 19 residues. The V gene's germline CDR1 is KGHSH and CDR2 LQKENI. Trimming left V 3 bases short and J 9 bases short, with 27 bases between. The DNA of the CDR3 is TGTGCCAGCTCACCCTTAACGGTCAGGGGTGTCGGTCGTAGTTCACCCCTCCACTTT. Translation: CASSPLTVRGVGRSSPLHF.

This sequence joins TRBV7-2 and TRBJ2-5, with 8 bases fitting TRBD1. Looked up from germline, CDR1 is SGHTA and CDR2 is FQGNSA. V trimming: 5 bases; J trimming: 4 bases; junction bases outside the gene matches: 6. CDR3 size: 14 residues. CDR3 sequence (DNA): TGTGCCAGCAGCCAACGGACAGGGCGAGAGACCCAGTACTTC. Its translation is CASSQRTGRETQYF. Based on the CDR3 plus reference TRBV7-2 and TRBJ2-5, the full variable domain is GAGVSQSPSNKVTEKGKDVELRCDPISGHTALYWYRQSLGQGLEFLIYFQGNSAPDKSGLPSDRFSAERTGGSVSTLTIQRTQQEDSAVYLCASSQRTGRETQYFGPGTRLLVL.

The chain carries TRBV3-1 (or the pseudogene TRBV3-2) and TRBJ1-5; 9 nucleotides align to TRBD1. Looked up from germline, CDR1 is LGHDT and CDR2 is YNNKEL (reference sequence). This CDR3 has 16 amino acids. V was pared by 5 bases and J by 2 bases, with 7 bases of the junction left unmatched. The CDR3 region is CASSFDRGYGNQPQHF. The CDR3, as DNA: TGTGCCAGCAGCTTCGACAGGGGGTATGGCAATCAGCCCCAGCATTTT.

CDR3 sequence reads: CSVKAGDETQYF. CDR3 nucleotides: TGCAGCGTAAAAGCGGGAGACGAGACCCAGTACTTC. The genes are TRBV29-1 and TRBJ2-5; the match to TRBD2 covers 8 bases. Germline CDR1 reads SQVTM; CDR2 reads ANQGSEA. V gave up 6 bases and J gave up 5 bases; unmatched junction bases: 5. The CDR3 is 12 amino acids.

This clone was seen only once. The rearrangement links TRBV5-1 to TRBJ1-1; D is perhaps TRBD1 (6 bases). Germline V lookup: CDR1 SGHRS, CDR2 YFSETQ. The CDR3 covers 14 residues. V gave up 5 bases and J gave up 0 bases, with 11 bases separating them. The CDR3 DNA follows: TGCGCCAGCAGTTCCGGGACACTGAACACTGAAGCTTTCTTT. Translating gives CASSSGTLNTEAFF.

The CDR3: CASSFRAGGNTGELFF. Here the CDR3 DNA reads TGTGCCAGCAGTTTTAGAGCGGGGGGCAACACCGGGGAGCTGTTTTTT. This sequence joins TRBV27 and TRBJ2-2, with 9 bases fitting TRBD2. The germline CDR1 and CDR2 sequences are MNHEY and SMNVEV (reference sequence). V gave up 3 bases and J gave up 2 bases; unmatched junction bases: 4. This CDR3 contains 16 residues.

Ten or more counts support this clone. At one end the junction does not follow the germline gene, possibly because of a read error. The V call is TRBV7-9, the J call TRBJ2-5, with D unresolved. The CDR3 length is 10 residues. Germline CDR1 is SEHNR and CDR2 is FQNEAQ (reference sequence). As DNA, the CDR3 is TGTGCCAGCAGCCCTTTCCTACCCGACTTC. It codes for CASSPFLPDF.

The rearrangement links TRBV2 to TRBJ2-3; TRBD2 matches at 7 bases. Germline CDR1 is SNHLY and CDR2 is FYNNEI. V lost 3 bases, J lost 3 bases, and 6 bases stayed unmatched. This CDR3 comprises 15 residues. CDR3 loop: CASSELQGGTDTQYF. CDR3 coding DNA: TGTGCCAGCAGTGAGTTGCAGGGAGGGACAGATACGCAGTATTTT.

This chain links TRBV2 with TRBJ1-2; 9 bases line up with TRBD1. The CDR3 is made up of 12 amino acids. Germline assignment: CDR1 SNHLY and CDR2 FYNNEI. J gave up 4 bases and V 8 bases, and 2 bases lay outside the gene matches. CDR3 nucleotide sequence: TGTGCCAGCGGGACAGGGATCTATGGCTACACCTTC. This sequence encodes CASGTGIYGYTF.

The chain is built from TRBV19 and TRBJ2-5; D is possibly TRBD1 (7 bases). CDR3 length: 16 amino acids. From germline, CDR1 is LNHDA and CDR2 SQIVND (reference sequence). V was clipped by 3 bases and J by 1 base, with 15 bases between them. The CDR3 loop reads CASSILAGGLQETQYF. The CDR3 DNA sequence: TGTGCCAGTAGTATTTTGGCAGGGGGACTCCAAGAGACCCAGTACTTC.

V and J are TRBV7-8 and TRBJ2-3; 12 positions match TRBD2. The CDR3 contains 19 residues. Germline CDR1 SGHVS, CDR2 FQNEAQ. With 4 bases clipped from V and 0 bases from J, the junction kept 11 bases outside the gene matches. CDR3 residues: CASSSAPPGTSGSTDTQYF. As DNA, the CDR3 is TGTGCCAGCAGCTCTGCTCCACCCGGGACTAGCGGGAGCACAGATACGCAGTATTTT.

The genes are TRBV18 and TRBJ1-3; tentative D call: TRBD1 (5 bases). Germline values: CDR1 KGHSH, CDR2 LQKENI. This CDR3 comprises 15 residues. Trimming removed 3 bases from V and 0 bases from J, with 9 bases in between. The DNA for the CDR3 is TGTGCCAGCTCACCGACAGCTAACTCTGGAAACACCATATATTTT. It translates to CASSPTANSGNTIYF.

The chain couples TRBV5-1 to TRBJ2-7, with D possibly being TRBD2 (5 bases). Germline V gene sequence: CDR1 SGHRS, CDR2 YFSETQ. Trimming cost V 2 bases and J 2 bases, with 11 bases left between them. This CDR3 contains 14 residues. CDR3 DNA: TGCGCCAGCAGCTTAGGGAGTCAGGCCTACGAGCAGTACTTC. Translation: CASSLGSQAYEQYF.

This clone was detected a few times. This chain connects TRBV14 to TRBJ1-6; 8 bases match TRBD1. Unmatched junction bases numbered 6, after V lost 0 bases and J lost 8 bases. Germline loops: CDR1 SGHDN, CDR2 FVKESK. CDR3 length: 16 residues. The CDR3 reads CASSQDWDRYDSPLHF. The CDR3 nucleotides read TGTGCCAGCAGCCAAGATTGGGACAGGTATGATTCACCCCTCCACTTT.

This clone has a single count. The V call is TRBV14, the J call TRBJ2-7; no clear D. The CDR3 loop spans 12 amino acids. CDR1 is SGHDN, CDR2 FVKESK, per germline. V dropped 2 bases and J dropped 3 bases, with 5 bases sitting between them. The CDR3 DNA is TGTGCCAGCAGCCAATATAGCTACGAGCAGTACTTC. It encodes CASSQYSYEQYF.

DNA of the CDR3: TGTGCCAGCAGCAGGGACTGGCAGCCCCAGCATTTT. Translated, it gives CASSRDWQPQHF. V usage is TRBV6-2 or TRBV6-3 and J usage is TRBJ1-5, with a weak D call TRBD1 (5 bases). There are 12 residues in the CDR3. V lost 6 bases and J 7 bases, leaving 10 bases between the germline ends. CDR1 is MNHEY and CDR2 is SVGEGT in the germline V gene.

The chain joins TRBV9 to TRBJ2-5; TRBD1 is a possible D gene (6 bases). Germline lookup yields CDR1 SGDLS and CDR2 YYNGEE. This CDR3 spans 14 amino acids. Trimming took off 0 bases at V and 2 bases at J, with 8 bases between the two ends. For the CDR3, the DNA is TGTGCCAGCAGCGTAGGGACAGTACAAGAGACCCAGTACTTC. Residues: CASSVGTVQETQYF.

This sequence joins TRBV6-2 or TRBV6-3 and TRBJ2-5, with unresolved D. Germline V gene data show CDR1 as MNHEY and CDR2 as SVGEGT. This CDR3 contains 13 residues. The germline V and J ends were trimmed by 6 bases and 4 bases, with 12 bases remaining between them. DNA for the CDR3: TGTGCCAGCAGCCTCCTAGGTATAGAGACCCAGTACTTC. This gives the protein CASSLLGIETQYF.

CDR3 protein: CASQAPGQGSNSPLHF. CDR3 coding DNA: TGTGCCAGCCAAGCACCGGGACAGGGTTCTAATTCACCCCTCCACTTT. The chain joins TRBV2 to TRBJ1-6; 9 bases agree with TRBD1. The CDR3 sequence is 16 residues long. Germline trimming cut 8 bases from V and 6 bases from J; bases unmatched to any gene: 11. Germline V gives CDR1 SNHLY, CDR2 FYNNEI.

The V gene is TRBV18, the J gene TRBJ2-1; a weak D match, TRBD2 (6 bases). Trimming took 5 bases from V and 4 from J, leaving 9 bases between them. The CDR3 consists of 13 residues. Per germline, CDR1 KGHSH and CDR2 LQKENI. CDR3 protein: CASSGRGYNEQFF. CDR3 nucleotide sequence: TGTGCCAGCTCAGGGCGGGGTTACAATGAGCAGTTCTTC.

V and J are TRBV19 and TRBJ2-5; D unresolved. The V and J ends lost 4 bases and 0 bases respectively, with 3 bases between them. The CDR3 extends over 12 amino acids. The V gene's germline CDR1 is LNHDA and CDR2 SQIVND (reference sequence). The CDR3 loop is CASSTDQETQYF. As DNA, the CDR3 is TGTGCCAGTAGTACTGACCAAGAGACCCAGTACTTC.

J is TRBJ2-3 and V is TRBV14, with D possibly being TRBD1 (6 bases). Trimming removed 2 bases from V and 5 bases from J, with 17 bases in between. CDR1 SGHDN and CDR2 FVKESK come from the germline V gene. The CDR3 contains 16 residues. CDR3 nucleotide sequence: TGTGCCAGCAGCCAACGAGGAGGCCAGGGGAAAGATACGCAGTATTTT. As protein: CASSQRGGQGKDTQYF.

The rearrangement joins TRBV3-1 (or the pseudogene TRBV3-2) to TRBJ2-2, with 10 bases fitting TRBD2. Germline CDR1 is LGHDT and CDR2 is YNNKEL (reference sequence). V gave up 1 base and J gave up 5 bases; unmatched junction bases: 7. The CDR3 is 17 residues long. CDR3 residues: CASSQASGGPSTGELFF. The CDR3 nucleotides read TGTGCCAGCAGCCAAGCTAGCGGGGGACCGTCGACCGGGGAGCTGTTTTTT.

This chain joins TRBV19 and TRBJ1-6; D is unclear. Trimming shortened V by 7 bases and J by 7 bases, and 11 bases separated the two germline ends. The CDR3 runs to 13 residues. The germline V gene has CDR1 LNHDA and CDR2 SQIVND (reference sequence). The CDR3 sequence is CASTFHENSPLHF. The CDR3 DNA sequence: TGTGCCAGTACGTTCCATGAGAATTCACCCCTCCACTTT.

V and J are TRBV9 and TRBJ1-5; 9 nucleotides align to TRBD1. V dropped 4 bases and J dropped 5; count of bases not matched to a gene: 4. CDR3 size: 14 residues. Looked up from germline, CDR1 is SGDLS and CDR2 is YYNGEE. The CDR3 coding sequence is TGTGCCAGCAGCCGGGACAGGGTTGATCAGCCCCAGCATTTT. Amino acids: CASSRDRVDQPQHF. Together with reference TRBV9 and TRBJ1-5, the CDR3 gives the full variable domain: DSGVTQTPKHLITATGQRVTLRCSPRSGDLSVYWYQQSLDQGLQFLIQYYNGEERAKGNILERFSAQQFPDLHSELNLSSLELGDSALYFCASSRDRVDQPQHFGDGTRLSIL.

V gene TRBV28 combines with J gene TRBJ1-5; a possible D gene is TRBD1 (6 bases). Per germline, CDR1 MDHEN and CDR2 SYDVKM. This CDR3 spans 14 amino acids. Trimming left V 4 bases short and J 3 bases short, with 10 bases between. The DNA of the CDR3 is TGTGCCAGCAGTTCGGACAGTCTCAATCAGCCCCAGCATTTT. This gives the protein CASSSDSLNQPQHF.